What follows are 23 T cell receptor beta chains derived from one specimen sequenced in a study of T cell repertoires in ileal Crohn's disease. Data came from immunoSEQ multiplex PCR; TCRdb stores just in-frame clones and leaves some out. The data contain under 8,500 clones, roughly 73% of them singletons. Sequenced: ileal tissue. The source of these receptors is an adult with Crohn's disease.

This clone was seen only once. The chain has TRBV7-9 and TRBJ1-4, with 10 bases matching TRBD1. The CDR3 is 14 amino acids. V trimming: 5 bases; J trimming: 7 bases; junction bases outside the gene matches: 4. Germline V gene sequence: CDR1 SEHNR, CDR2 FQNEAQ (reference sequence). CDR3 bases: TGTGCCAGCAGCCGACAGGGGGCTTTTGAAAAACTGTTTTTT. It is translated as CASSRQGAFEKLFF.

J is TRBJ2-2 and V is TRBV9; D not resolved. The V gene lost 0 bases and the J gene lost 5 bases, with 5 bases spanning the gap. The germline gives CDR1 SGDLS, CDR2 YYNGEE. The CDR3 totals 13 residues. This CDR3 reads CASSVGRTGELFF. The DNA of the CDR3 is TGTGCCAGCAGCGTAGGTAGAACCGGGGAGCTGTTTTTT.

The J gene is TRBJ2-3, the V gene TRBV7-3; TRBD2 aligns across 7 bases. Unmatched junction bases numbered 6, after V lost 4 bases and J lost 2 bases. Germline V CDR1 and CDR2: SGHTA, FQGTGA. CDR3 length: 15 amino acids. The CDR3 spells CASSSGGGATDTQYF. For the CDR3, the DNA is TGTGCCAGCAGCTCAGGCGGGGGAGCCACAGATACGCAGTATTTT.

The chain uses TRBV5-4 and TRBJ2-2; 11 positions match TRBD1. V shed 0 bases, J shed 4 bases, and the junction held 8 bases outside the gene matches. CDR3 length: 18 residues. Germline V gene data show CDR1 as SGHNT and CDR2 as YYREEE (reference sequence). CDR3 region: CASSLGPGQGAGTGELFF. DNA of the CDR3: TGTGCCAGCAGCTTGGGGCCCGGACAGGGGGCAGGCACCGGGGAGCTGTTTTTT.

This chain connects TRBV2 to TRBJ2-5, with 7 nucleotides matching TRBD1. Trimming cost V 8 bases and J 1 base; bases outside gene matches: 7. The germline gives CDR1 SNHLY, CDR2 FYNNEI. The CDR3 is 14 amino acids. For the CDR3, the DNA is TGTGCCAGCGTTGATAGACAGGGCCAAGAGACCCAGTACTTC. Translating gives CASVDRQGQETQYF.

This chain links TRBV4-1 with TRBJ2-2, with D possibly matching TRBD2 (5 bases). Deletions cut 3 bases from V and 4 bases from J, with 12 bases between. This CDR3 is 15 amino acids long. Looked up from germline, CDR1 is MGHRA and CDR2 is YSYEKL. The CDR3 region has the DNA TGCGCCAGCAGCCAGGGTGGCAGCGGCACCGGGGAGCTGTTTTTT. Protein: CASSQGGSGTGELFF.

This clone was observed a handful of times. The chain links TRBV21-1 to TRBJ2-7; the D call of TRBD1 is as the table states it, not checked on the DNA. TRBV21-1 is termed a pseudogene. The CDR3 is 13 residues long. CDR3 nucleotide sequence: TGTGCCAGCAGCAAGGGACAGGGGTACGAGCAGTACTTC. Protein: CASSKGQGYEQYF.

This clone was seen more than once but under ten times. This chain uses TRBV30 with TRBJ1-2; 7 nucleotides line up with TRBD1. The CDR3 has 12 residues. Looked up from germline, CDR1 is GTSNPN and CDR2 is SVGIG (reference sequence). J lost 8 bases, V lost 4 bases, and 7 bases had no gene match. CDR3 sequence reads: CAWTGGPGGYTF. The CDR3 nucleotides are TGTGCCTGGACAGGGGGTCCGGGAGGCTACACCTTC.

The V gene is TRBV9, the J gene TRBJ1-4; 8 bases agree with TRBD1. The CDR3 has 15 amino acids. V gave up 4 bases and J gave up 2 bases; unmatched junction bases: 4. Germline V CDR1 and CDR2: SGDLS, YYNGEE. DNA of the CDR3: TGTGCCAGCAGCCCATACAGGGGGACTAATGAAAAACTGTTTTTT. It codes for CASSPYRGTNEKLFF.

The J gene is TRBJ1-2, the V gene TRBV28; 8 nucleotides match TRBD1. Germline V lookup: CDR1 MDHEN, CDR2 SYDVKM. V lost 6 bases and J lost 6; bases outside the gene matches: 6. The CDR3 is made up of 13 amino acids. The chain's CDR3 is CASRRGTGHGYTF. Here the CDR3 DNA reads TGTGCCAGCAGACGCGGGACAGGTCATGGCTACACCTTC.

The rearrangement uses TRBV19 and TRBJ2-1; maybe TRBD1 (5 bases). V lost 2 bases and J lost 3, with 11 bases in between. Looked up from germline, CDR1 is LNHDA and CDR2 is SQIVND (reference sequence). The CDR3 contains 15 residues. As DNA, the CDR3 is TGTGCCAGTAGTATAAAGGGCAGGGACTACAATGAGCAGTTCTTC. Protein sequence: CASSIKGRDYNEQFF.

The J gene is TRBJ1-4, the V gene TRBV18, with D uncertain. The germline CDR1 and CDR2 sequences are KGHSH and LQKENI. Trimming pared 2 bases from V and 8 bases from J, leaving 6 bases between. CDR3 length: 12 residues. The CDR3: CASSPVGEKLFF. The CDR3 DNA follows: TGTGCCAGCTCACCAGTGGGCGAAAAACTGTTTTTT. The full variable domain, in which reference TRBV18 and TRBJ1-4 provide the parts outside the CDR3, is NAGVMQNPRHLVRRRGQEARLRCSPMKGHSHVYWYRQLPEEGLKFMVYLQKENIIDESGMPKERFSAEFPKEGPSILRIQQVVRGDSAAYFCASSPVGEKLFFGSGTQLSVL.

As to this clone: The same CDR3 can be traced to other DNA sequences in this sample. The CDR3 DNA reads TGTGCCAGCAGTGACGGGACTAGCGGGGGGGCCGATACGCAGTATTTT. Its protein is CASSDGTSGGADTQYF. The chain carries TRBV6-4 and TRBJ2-3, with 16 bases lining up with TRBD2. CDR1 and CDR2 from the germline V gene are MRHNA and SNTAGT. J lost 6 bases, V lost 2 bases, and 2 bases had no gene match. This CDR3 has 16 residues.

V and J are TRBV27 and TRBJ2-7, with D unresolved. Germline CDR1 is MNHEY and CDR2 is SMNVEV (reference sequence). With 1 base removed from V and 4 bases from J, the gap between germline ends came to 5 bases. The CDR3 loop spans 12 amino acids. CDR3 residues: CASSLLAYEQYF. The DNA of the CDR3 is TGTGCCAGCAGTTTATTAGCTTACGAGCAGTACTTC.

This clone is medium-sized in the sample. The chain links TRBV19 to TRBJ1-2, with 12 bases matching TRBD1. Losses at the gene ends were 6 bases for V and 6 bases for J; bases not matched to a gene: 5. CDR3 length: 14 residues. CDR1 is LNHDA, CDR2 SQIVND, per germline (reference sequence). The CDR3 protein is CASRTGTGGDGYTF. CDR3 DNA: TGTGCCAGTAGGACCGGGACAGGGGGCGATGGCTACACCTTC.

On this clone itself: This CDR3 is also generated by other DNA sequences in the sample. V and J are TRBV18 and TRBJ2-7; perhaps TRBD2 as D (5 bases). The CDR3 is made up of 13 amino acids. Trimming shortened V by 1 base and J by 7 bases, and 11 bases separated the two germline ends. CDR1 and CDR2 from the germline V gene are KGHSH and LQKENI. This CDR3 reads CASSPRETGEQYF. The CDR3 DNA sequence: TGTGCCAGCTCACCACGGGAGACCGGGGAGCAGTACTTC.

CDR3 coding DNA: TGTGCCAGCAGCTTAGTCGGGTCCCCCTACAATGAGCAGTTCTTC. Its translation: CASSLVGSPYNEQFF. V is TRBV11-1 and J is TRBJ2-1; D is ambiguous. The CDR3 extends over 15 amino acids. V was cut by 1 base and J by 2 bases, with 9 bases left in between. CDR1 is SGHAT and CDR2 is FQDESV in the germline V gene (reference sequence).

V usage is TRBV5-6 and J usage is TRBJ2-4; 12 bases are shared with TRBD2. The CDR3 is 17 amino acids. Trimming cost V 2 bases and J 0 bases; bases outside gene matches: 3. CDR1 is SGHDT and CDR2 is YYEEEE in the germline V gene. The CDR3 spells CASSFLAGGLAKNIQYF. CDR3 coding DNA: TGTGCCAGCAGCTTCCTAGCGGGGGGGCTAGCCAAAAACATTCAGTACTTC.

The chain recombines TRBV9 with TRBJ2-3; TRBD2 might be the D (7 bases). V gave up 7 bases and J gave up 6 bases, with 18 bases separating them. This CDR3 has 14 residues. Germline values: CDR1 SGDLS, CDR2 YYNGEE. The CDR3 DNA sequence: TGTGCCAGCCCCTTGGGAGGGGGGTCGGATACGCAGTATTTT. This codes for CASPLGGGSDTQYF.

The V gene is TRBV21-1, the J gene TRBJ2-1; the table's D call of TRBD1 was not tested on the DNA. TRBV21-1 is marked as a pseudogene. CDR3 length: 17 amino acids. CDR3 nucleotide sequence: TGTGCCAGCACCAACCCAAGACAGGGAAAGCTCAACAGTGAGCAGTTCTTC. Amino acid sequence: CASTNPRQGKLNSEQFF.

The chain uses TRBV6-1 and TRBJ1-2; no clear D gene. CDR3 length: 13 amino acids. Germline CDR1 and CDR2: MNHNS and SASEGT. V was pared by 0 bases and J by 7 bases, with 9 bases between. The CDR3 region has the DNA TGTGCCAGCAGTGAAGCGGAGCCTCTTGGCTACACCTTC. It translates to CASSEAEPLGYTF.

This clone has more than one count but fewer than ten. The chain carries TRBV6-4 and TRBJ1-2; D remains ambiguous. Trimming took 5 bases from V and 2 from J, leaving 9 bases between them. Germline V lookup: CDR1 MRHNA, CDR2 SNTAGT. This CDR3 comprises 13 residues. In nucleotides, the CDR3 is TGTGCCAGCAGTCAAAACCTAAACTATGGCTACACCTTC. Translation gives CASSQNLNYGYTF.

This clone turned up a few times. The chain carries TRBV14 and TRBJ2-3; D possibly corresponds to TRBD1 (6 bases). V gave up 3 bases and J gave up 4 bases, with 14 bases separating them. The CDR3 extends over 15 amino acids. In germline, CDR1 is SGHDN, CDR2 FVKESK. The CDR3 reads CASSHLQGRADTQYF. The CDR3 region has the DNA TGTGCCAGCAGCCATTTACAGGGTCGGGCAGATACGCAGTATTTT.